This T cell receptor beta chain derives from a study of blood T cell repertoires in COVID-19. At the level of the study: Sites across the United States, Italy and Spain contributed samples from acute and convalescent COVID-19.

This CDR3 spans 15 amino acids. Trimming at V came to 3 bases and at J to 4 bases, leaving 9 bases not matched to a gene. Germline lookup yields CDR1 MDHEN and CDR2 SYDVKM. The assay was immunoSEQ multiplex PCR, and TCRdb's table has in-frame clones only and misses some. The profile shows more than 95,000 clones, approximately 81% of them singletons. The source of this sequence is a man aged 80 or over with acute or convalescent COVID-19. Sample: peripheral blood. This chain links TRBV28 with TRBJ2-7, with 7 positions matching TRBD2. The CDR3 region has the DNA TGTGCCAGCAGTTTTTCGAGCGGGACCCCTTACGAGCAGTACTTC. Translated, it gives CASSFSSGTPYEQYF.